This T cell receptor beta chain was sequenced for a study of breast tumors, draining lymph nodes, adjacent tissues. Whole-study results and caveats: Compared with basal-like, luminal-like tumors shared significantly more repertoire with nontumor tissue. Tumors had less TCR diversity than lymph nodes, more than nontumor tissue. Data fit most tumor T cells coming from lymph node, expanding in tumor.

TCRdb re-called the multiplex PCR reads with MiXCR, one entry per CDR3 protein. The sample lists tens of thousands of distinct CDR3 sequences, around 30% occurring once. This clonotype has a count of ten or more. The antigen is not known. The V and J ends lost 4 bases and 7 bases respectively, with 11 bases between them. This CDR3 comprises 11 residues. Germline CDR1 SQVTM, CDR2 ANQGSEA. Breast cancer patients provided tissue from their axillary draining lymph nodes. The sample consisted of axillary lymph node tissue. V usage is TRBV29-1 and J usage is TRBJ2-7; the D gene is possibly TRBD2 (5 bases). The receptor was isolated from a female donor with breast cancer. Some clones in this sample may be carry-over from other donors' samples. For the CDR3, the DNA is TGCAGCGTTGTGGGAGAAGGGGAGCAGTACTTC. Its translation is CSVVGEGEQYF.